What follows is one T cell receptor beta chain and its context. The antigen is not known. As for time point: after dendritic cell vaccination, including at tumor progression/relapse. Germline V gives CDR1 LGHNA, CDR2 YSLEER. V lost 1 base and J lost 6, with 10 bases in between. CDR3 length: 14 residues. This sample was included in a study of glioma-infiltrating T cells after dendritic cell vaccination. TCRB CDR3 was amplified from 2 ug genomic DNA or less. Only in-frame clones appear in the TCRdb table, and some are missing; sequencing was by immunoSEQ multiplex PCR. The table has fewer than 75,000 clones, more than 70% seen once. The study, taken as a whole, reports: Estimated pretreatment TIL content predicted outcome after dendritic cell vaccination.

This clonotype was sampled from a human donor with glioblastoma. The sequencing used blood, collected after dendritic cell vaccination. The gene calls are TRBV4-3 and TRBJ2-1, with D uncertain. The CDR3 DNA reads TGCGCCAGCAGCCAAGTGAGGCAGTCCAATGAGCAGTTCTTC. Its translation is CASSQVRQSNEQFF.